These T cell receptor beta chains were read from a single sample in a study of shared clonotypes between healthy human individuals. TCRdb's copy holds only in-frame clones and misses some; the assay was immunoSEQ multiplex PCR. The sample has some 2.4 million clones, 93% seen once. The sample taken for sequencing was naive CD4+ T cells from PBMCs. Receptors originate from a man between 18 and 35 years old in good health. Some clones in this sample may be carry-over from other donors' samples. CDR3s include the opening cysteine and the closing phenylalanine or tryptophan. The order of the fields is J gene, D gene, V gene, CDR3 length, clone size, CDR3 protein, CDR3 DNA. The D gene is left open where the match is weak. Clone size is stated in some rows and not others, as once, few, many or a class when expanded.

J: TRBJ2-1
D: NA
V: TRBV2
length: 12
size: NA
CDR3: CASSEGANEQFF
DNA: TGTGCCAGCAGTGAAGGAGCTAATGAGCAGTTCTTC

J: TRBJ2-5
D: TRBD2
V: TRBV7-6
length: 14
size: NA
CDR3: CASSFSGWQETQYF
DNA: TGTGCCAGCAGCTTTAGCGGGTGGCAAGAGACCCAGTACTTC

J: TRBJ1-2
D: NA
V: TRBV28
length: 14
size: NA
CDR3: CASSFGPGNYGYTF
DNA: TGTGCCAGCAGTTTCGGGCCAGGAAACTATGGCTACACCTTC

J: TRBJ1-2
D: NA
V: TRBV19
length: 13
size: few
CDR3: CASSIRLRQPYTF
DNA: TGTGCCAGTAGTATAAGGCTGCGACAGCCCTACACCTTC

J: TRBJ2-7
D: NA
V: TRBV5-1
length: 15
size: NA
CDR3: CASSLTDSISYEQYF
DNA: TGCGCCAGCAGCTTAACGGACTCTATCTCCTACGAGCAGTACTTC

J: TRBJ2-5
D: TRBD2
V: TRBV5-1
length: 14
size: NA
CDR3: CASNRGDPQETQYF
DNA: TGCGCCAGCAACCGGGGGGACCCCCAAGAGACCCAGTACTTC

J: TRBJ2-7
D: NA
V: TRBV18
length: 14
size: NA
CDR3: CASSPAGQPYEQYF
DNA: TGTGCCAGCTCACCGGCGGGGCAACCCTACGAGCAGTACTTC

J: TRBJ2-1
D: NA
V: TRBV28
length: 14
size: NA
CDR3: CASNPGTPRNEQFF
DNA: TGTGCCAGCAATCCCGGGACTCCCCGCAATGAGCAGTTCTTC

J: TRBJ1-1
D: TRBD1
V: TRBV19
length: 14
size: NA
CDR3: CASRRGTENTEAFF
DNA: TGTGCCAGTAGGAGAGGGACAGAGAACACTGAAGCTTTCTTT

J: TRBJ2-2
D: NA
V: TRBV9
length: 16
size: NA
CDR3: CASSRDSWEDTGELFF
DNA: TGTGCCAGCAGCCGAGACAGTTGGGAAGACACCGGGGAGCTGTTTTTT

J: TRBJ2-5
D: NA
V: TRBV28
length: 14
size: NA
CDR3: CASSFSSAQETQYF
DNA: TGTGCCAGCAGTTTTTCTAGCGCTCAAGAGACCCAGTACTTC